The 27 T cell receptor beta chains listed next were all sequenced from one sample in a study of cytomegalovirus exposure and HLA in healthy donors. Primers: 60 Vbeta forward and 13 Jbeta reverse. Profiling relied on immunoSEQ multiplex PCR, and the TCRdb table lists in-frame clones only, not all of them. The sample lists roughly 160,000 clones, approximately 84% seen once, with about 1% in the top ten. The sample comprised PBMCs. Every receptor here comes from a man aged 25 to 45 in good health and CMV-seronegative.

The chain uses TRBV6-1 and TRBJ1-6; D is undetermined. CDR1 MNHNS and CDR2 SASEGT come from the germline V gene. The CDR3 runs 19 residues. V gave up 3 bases and J gave up 0 bases, with 18 bases separating them. This CDR3 is CASSEFPPGGSSYNSPLHF. In nucleotides, the CDR3 is TGTGCCAGCAGTGAGTTCCCTCCGGGAGGGAGCTCCTATAATTCACCCCTCCACTTT.

In this sample, this clone turned up once. The chain recombines TRBV5-1 with TRBJ2-3; no firm D call. Germline loops: CDR1 SGHRS, CDR2 YFSETQ. This CDR3 is 13 amino acids long. V lost 2 bases and J lost 1, with 5 bases in between. This CDR3 reads CASSLGGTDTQYF. The CDR3 DNA follows: TGCGCCAGCAGCTTAGGAGGCACAGATACGCAGTATTTT.

This clone was counted a few times. An end of the junction differs from the germline gene, which may be a read error. V is TRBV7-9 and J is TRBJ2-3; D gene unclear. The CDR3 length is 12 residues. Looked up from germline, CDR1 is SEHNR and CDR2 is FQNEAQ (reference sequence). DNA of the CDR3: TGTTCCAGCAGTCCTAACACAGATACGCAGTATTTT. It translates to CSSSPNTDTQYF. The full variable domain, rest sourced from reference TRBV7-9 and TRBJ2-3, is DTGVSQNPRHKITKRGQNVTFRCDPISEHNRLYWYRQTLGQGPEFLTYFQNEAQLEKSRLLSDRFSAERPKGSFSTLEIQRTEQGDSAMYLCSSSPNTDTQYFGPGTRLTVL.

This clone has a handful of counts. This chain connects TRBV5-1 to TRBJ2-7; 7 bases agree with TRBD2. V lost 1 base and J lost 0; bases outside the gene matches: 7. The CDR3 spans 16 residues. Germline CDR1 is SGHRS and CDR2 is YFSETQ. Here the CDR3 DNA reads TGCGCCAGCAGCTTGTCCCCTAGCGGATCCTCCTACGAGCAGTACTTC. Encoded protein: CASSLSPSGSSYEQYF.

The chain carries TRBV4-2 and TRBJ2-5, with TRBD1 identical over 7 bases. Trimming took 0 bases from V and 2 from J; bases not matched to a gene: 3. Germline values: CDR1 LGHNA, CDR2 YNFKEQ. The CDR3 sequence is 15 residues long. CDR3 residues: CASSQEFRGQETQYF. The DNA of the CDR3 is TGTGCCAGCAGCCAAGAGTTCAGGGGGCAAGAGACCCAGTACTTC.

The rearrangement uses TRBV27 and TRBJ2-3, with D perhaps TRBD1 (6 bases). This CDR3 has 17 amino acids. Germline CDR1 and CDR2: MNHEY and SMNVEV (reference sequence). V lost 2 bases and J 4 bases, leaving 19 bases between the germline ends. The CDR3 spells CASSLVMGAPRADTQYF. CDR3 DNA sequence: TGTGCCAGCAGTTTAGTAATGGGGGCCCCCCGGGCAGATACGCAGTATTTT.

V is TRBV2 and J is TRBJ1-1; D not resolved. CDR3 size: 15 residues. The germline V and J ends were trimmed by 1 base and 0 bases, with 9 bases remaining between them. Per the germline V gene, CDR1 is SNHLY and CDR2 is FYNNEI. For the CDR3, the DNA is TGTGCCAGCAGTGAAGTGCACCAGATGAACACTGAAGCTTTCTTT. As protein: CASSEVHQMNTEAFF.

The J gene is TRBJ2-2, the V gene TRBV10-2, with D maybe TRBD2 (5 bases). Germline V gene data show CDR1 as WSHSY and CDR2 as SAAADI. The CDR3 runs to 12 residues. The V gene lost 6 bases and the J gene lost 4 bases, with 6 bases spanning the gap. CDR3: CASSGGTGELFF. The DNA for the CDR3 is TGCGCCAGCAGCGGAGGCACCGGGGAGCTGTTTTTT.

The DNA of the CDR3 is TGTGCCACCAGCAGTGGAGTTCAGCGGGCGGGGGAGACCCAGTACTTC. Translating it yields CATSSGVQRAGETQYF. This rearrangement joins TRBV15 to TRBJ2-5, with a weak D call TRBD2 (6 bases). Per the germline V gene, CDR1 is LNHNV and CDR2 is YYDKDF (reference sequence). The ends were cut back, 3 bases at V and 5 bases at J, with 19 bases in the middle. The CDR3 runs 16 residues.

This chain links TRBV5-1 with TRBJ2-5; D possibly corresponds to TRBD1 (5 bases). The CDR3 length is 15 residues. Germline values: CDR1 SGHRS, CDR2 YFSETQ. V lost 0 bases and J 4 bases, leaving 13 bases between the germline ends. CDR3 sequence reads: CASSLAGMFLETQYF. As DNA, the CDR3 is TGCGCCAGCAGCTTGGCAGGGATGTTTTTAGAGACCCAGTACTTC.

This chain connects TRBV4-1 to TRBJ2-6; possible D gene TRBD1, 5 bases. Germline values: CDR1 MGHRA, CDR2 YSYEKL. The CDR3 consists of 17 residues. V lost 4 bases and J 2 bases, leaving 15 bases between the germline ends. The CDR3 spells CASSLNQGSPGANVLTF. CDR3 DNA sequence: TGCGCCAGCAGCCTCAACCAGGGCTCGCCTGGGGCCAACGTCCTGACTTTC.

The V and J genes are TRBV5-1 and TRBJ1-1, with 12 bases lining up with TRBD1. The germline gives CDR1 SGHRS, CDR2 YFSETQ. The CDR3 has 17 amino acids. Trimming at V came to 0 bases and at J to 6 bases, leaving 9 bases not matched to a gene. CDR3 nucleotides: TGCGCCAGCAGCTTGGAATGGGGACAGGGGGCAAGGTCTGAAGCTTTCTTT. Translating it yields CASSLEWGQGARSEAFF.

The chain couples TRBV2 to TRBJ2-3; D possibly corresponds to TRBD1 (5 bases). Trimming removed 6 bases from V and 4 bases from J, with 17 bases in between. There are 15 residues in the CDR3. The V gene's germline CDR1 is SNHLY and CDR2 FYNNEI. The CDR3 is CASRVDNTGADTQYF. CDR3 DNA: TGTGCCAGCAGAGTGGACAATACGGGCGCAGATACGCAGTATTTT.

The chain couples TRBV15 to TRBJ1-5, with unresolved D. V lost 4 bases, J lost 8 bases, and 18 bases lay in between. Germline V gives CDR1 LNHNV, CDR2 YYDKDF (reference sequence). This CDR3 contains 15 residues. DNA for the CDR3: TGTGCCACCAGCACAATTCTCGGAGGTCGGGAGCCCCAGCATTTT. Protein: CATSTILGGREPQHF.

This chain links TRBV9 with TRBJ2-1, with D maybe TRBD2 (5 bases). V lost 0 bases and J lost 6, with 19 bases in between. The CDR3 spans 17 residues. CDR1 is SGDLS and CDR2 is YYNGEE in the germline V gene. The CDR3 bases are TGTGCCAGCAGCGTAGTTGGGAGCGGAGCCCCAAGCAATGAGCAGTTCTTC. It translates to CASSVVGSGAPSNEQFF.

The V and J genes are TRBV28 and TRBJ2-7; 8 nucleotides agree with TRBD2. The CDR3 is 14 amino acids. Looked up from germline, CDR1 is MDHEN and CDR2 is SYDVKM. Trimming removed 5 bases from V and 9 bases from J; junction bases left unmatched: 12. CDR3 in amino acids: CASSPSLRGRWQYF. The DNA of the CDR3 is TGTGCCAGCAGTCCTAGCCTACGCGGGAGGTGGCAGTACTTC.

The V call is TRBV5-1, the J call TRBJ1-6; 7 bases map to TRBD1. The V and J ends lost 10 bases and 9 bases, in that order; junction bases with no gene match: 13. Per the germline V gene, CDR1 is SGHRS and CDR2 is YFSETQ. The CDR3 contains 14 residues. As DNA, the CDR3 is TGCGCCTGTGGGCTAGGACAGGAGAGTTCACCCCTCCACTTT. Translation gives CACGLGQESSPLHF. Filled out from reference TRBV5-1 and TRBJ1-6, the complete variable domain reads KAGVTQTPRYLIKTRGQQVTLSCSPISGHRSVSWYQQTPGQGLQFLFEYFSETQRNKGNFPGRFSGRQFSNSRSEMNVSTLELGDSALYLCACGLGQESSPLHFGNGTRLTVT.

The chain uses TRBV30 and TRBJ2-7, with a tentative D call TRBD1 (6 bases). Germline-derived CDR1 and CDR2 are GTSNPN and SVGIG (reference sequence). Trimming took 2 bases from V and 2 from J, leaving 16 bases between them. The CDR3 is 15 residues long. The CDR3 loop reads CAWSLQGLIAYEQYF. CDR3 sequence (DNA): TGTGCCTGGAGTTTACAGGGTCTAATTGCCTACGAGCAGTACTTC.

The V gene is TRBV27, the J gene TRBJ2-7; TRBD1 matches at 7 bases. The CDR3 runs 13 residues. CDR1 and CDR2 (germline): MNHEY, SMNVEV (reference sequence). With V trimmed by 0 bases and J by 6 bases, 2 bases remained unmatched. The CDR3 spells CASSLSWTGEQYF. The CDR3 region has the DNA TGTGCCAGCAGTTTATCGTGGACAGGCGAGCAGTACTTC.

The chain joins TRBV28 to TRBJ2-1, with 9 bases aligning to TRBD2. The junction had 3 bases not matched to a gene; V was cut back by 5 bases and J by 4 bases. The CDR3 is made up of 14 amino acids. Germline V lookup: CDR1 MDHEN, CDR2 SYDVKM. Here the CDR3 DNA reads TGTGCCAGCAGTGGGACTAGCCGATACAATGAGCAGTTCTTC. It is translated as CASSGTSRYNEQFF.

The chain employs TRBV7-9 and TRBJ2-1; D perhaps matches TRBD2 (5 bases). The V gene lost 1 base and the J gene lost 7 bases, with 11 bases spanning the gap. The CDR3 contains 14 residues. Germline V gene lookup returns CDR1 SEHNR and CDR2 FQNEAQ (reference sequence). CDR3 sequence reads: CASSLVGLGNEQFF. CDR3 coding DNA: TGTGCCAGCAGCTTAGTAGGACTTGGGAATGAGCAGTTCTTC.

This chain links TRBV7-9 with TRBJ1-1, with TRBD1 as a possible D gene (5 bases). This CDR3 spans 15 amino acids. V gave up 0 bases and J gave up 4 bases, with 12 bases separating them. Germline CDR1 reads SEHNR; CDR2 reads FQNEAQ (reference sequence). The CDR3: CASSLAQGGITEAFF. For the CDR3, the DNA is TGTGCCAGCAGCTTAGCGCAGGGTGGTATCACTGAAGCTTTCTTT.

The chain couples TRBV27 to TRBJ1-1; 7 nucleotides match TRBD1. Per the germline V gene, CDR1 is MNHEY and CDR2 is SMNVEV (reference sequence). The CDR3 runs to 14 residues. V shed 6 bases and J 4 bases; nucleotides not matched to a gene: 8. CDR3 in amino acids: CASRPDRDATEAFF. DNA for the CDR3: TGTGCCAGCAGACCCGACAGGGATGCCACTGAAGCTTTCTTT.

The rearrangement joins TRBV5-6 to TRBJ1-2, with a possible D match to TRBD1 (6 bases). CDR3 length: 13 residues. CDR1 SGHDT and CDR2 YYEEEE come from the germline V gene. V was clipped by 1 base and J by 6 bases, with 10 bases between them. CDR3 in amino acids: CASSLSAGDGYTF. CDR3 in DNA: TGTGCCAGCAGCTTGTCGGCAGGGGATGGCTACACCTTC.

This clone was detected a few times. The J gene is TRBJ2-3, the V gene TRBV5-8, with D possibly matching TRBD2 (6 bases). Trimming took off 2 bases at V and 3 bases at J, with 13 bases between the two ends. Germline assignment: CDR1 SGHTS and CDR2 YDEGEE. The CDR3 consists of 15 residues. The CDR3 sequence: CASSLTLATTDTQYF. Written as DNA, the CDR3 is TGTGCCAGCAGCTTAACTCTAGCGACTACAGATACGCAGTATTTT.

The chain combines TRBV7-9 with TRBJ2-7; D gene ambiguous. Germline V gene data show CDR1 as SEHNR and CDR2 as FQNEAQ (reference sequence). V dropped 1 base and J dropped 5 bases, with 6 bases sitting between them. The CDR3 totals 12 residues. For the CDR3, the DNA is TGTGCCAGCAGCTTAGGAGTCCACGAGCAGTACTTC. It yields the protein CASSLGVHEQYF.

The chain joins TRBV5-3 to TRBJ1-5; 9 bases align to TRBD1. TRBV5-3 is annotated as an ORF whose role is uncertain. Trimming removed 2 bases from V and 4 bases from J; junction bases left unmatched: 7. The CDR3 sequence is 16 residues long. The CDR3 DNA reads TGTGCCAGAAGCTTTCCGGACAGGGGCTATAATCAGCCCCAGCATTTT. Protein: CARSFPDRGYNQPQHF.